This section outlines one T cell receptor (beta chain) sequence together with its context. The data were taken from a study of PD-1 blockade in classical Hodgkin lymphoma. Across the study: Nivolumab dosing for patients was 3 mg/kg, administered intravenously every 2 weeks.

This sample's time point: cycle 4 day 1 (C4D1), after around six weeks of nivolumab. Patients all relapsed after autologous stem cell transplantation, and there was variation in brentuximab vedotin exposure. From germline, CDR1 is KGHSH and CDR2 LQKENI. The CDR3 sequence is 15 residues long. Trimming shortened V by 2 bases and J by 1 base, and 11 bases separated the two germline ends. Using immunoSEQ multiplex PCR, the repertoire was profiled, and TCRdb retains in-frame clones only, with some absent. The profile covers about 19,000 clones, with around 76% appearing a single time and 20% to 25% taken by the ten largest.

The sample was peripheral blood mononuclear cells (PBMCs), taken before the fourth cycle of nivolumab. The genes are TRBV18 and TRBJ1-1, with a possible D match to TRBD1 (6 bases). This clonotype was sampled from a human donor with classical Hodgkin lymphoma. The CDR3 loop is CASSPLDSGNTEAFF. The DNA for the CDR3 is TGTGCCAGCTCACCATTGGACAGTGGGAACACTGAAGCTTTCTTT.